This TCR beta chain was recovered during a study of blood T cell repertoires in COVID-19. For the study at large: Collection of acute and convalescent COVID-19 samples took place in the United States, Italy and Spain. Sources were T cells, B-cell-depleted T cells, or PBMCs; the material itself was cDNA or gDNA.

CDR3 size: 15 residues. The germline CDR1 and CDR2 sequences are SGHRS and YFSETQ. The J segment lost 6 bases and the V segment lost 4 bases, leaving 10 bases of the junction unmatched. This clone was counted once. In the study's own analysis: It was from reference gene primer amplification that nucleated cell counts were estimated. Repertoires were generated with immunoSEQ multiplex PCR, while TCRdb's copy carries only in-frame clones and drops some. V and J calls and clone size follow that table, whereas D and trimming were derived from the DNA. The table has 150,000 to 200,000 clones, 86% seen once; the top ten hold over 0.85%.

Sample: peripheral blood. V usage is TRBV5-1 and J usage is TRBJ1-1; 9 bases match TRBD1. The TCR originated in a man aged 18-30 years with acute or convalescent COVID-19. Written as DNA, the CDR3 is TGCGCCAGCAGCCCCCGGACAGGGGAAGGATCTGAAGCTTTCTTT. Protein: CASSPRTGEGSEAFF.